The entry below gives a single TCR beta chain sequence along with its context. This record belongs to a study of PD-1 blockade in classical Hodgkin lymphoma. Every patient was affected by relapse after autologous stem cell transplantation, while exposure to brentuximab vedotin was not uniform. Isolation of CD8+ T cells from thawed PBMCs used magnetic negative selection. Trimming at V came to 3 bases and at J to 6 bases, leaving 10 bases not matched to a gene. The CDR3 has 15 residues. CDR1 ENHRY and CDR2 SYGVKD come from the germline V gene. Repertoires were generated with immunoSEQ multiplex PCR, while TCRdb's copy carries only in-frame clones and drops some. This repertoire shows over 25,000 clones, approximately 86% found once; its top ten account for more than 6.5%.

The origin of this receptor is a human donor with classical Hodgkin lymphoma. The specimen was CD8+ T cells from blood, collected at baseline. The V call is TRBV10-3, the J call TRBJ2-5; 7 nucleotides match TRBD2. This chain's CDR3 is CAISESAGEVKTQYF. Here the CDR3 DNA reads TGTGCCATCAGTGAATCGGCGGGAGAAGTGAAGACCCAGTACTTC.